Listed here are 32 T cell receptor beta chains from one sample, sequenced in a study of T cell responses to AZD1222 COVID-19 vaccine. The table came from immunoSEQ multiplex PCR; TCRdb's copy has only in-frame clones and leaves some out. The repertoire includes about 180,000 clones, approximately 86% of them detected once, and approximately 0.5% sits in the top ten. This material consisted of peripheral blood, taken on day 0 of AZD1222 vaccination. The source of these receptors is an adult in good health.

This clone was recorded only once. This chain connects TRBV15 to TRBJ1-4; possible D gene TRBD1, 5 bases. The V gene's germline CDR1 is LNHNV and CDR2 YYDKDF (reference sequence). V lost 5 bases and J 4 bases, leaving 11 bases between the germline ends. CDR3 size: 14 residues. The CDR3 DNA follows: TGTGCCACCAGCGTGGGGGGGATTAATGAAAAACTGTTTTTT. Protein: CATSVGGINEKLFF.

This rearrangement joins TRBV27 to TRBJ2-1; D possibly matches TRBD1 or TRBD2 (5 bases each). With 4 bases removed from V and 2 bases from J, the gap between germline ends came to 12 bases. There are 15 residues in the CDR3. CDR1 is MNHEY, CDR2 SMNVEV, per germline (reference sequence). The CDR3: CASSSPGPAYNEQFF. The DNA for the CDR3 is TGTGCCAGCAGTTCCCCGGGACCAGCCTACAATGAGCAGTTCTTC.

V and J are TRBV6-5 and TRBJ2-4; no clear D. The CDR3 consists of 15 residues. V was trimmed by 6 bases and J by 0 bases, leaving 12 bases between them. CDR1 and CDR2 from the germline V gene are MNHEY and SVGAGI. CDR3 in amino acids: CASRSGPLAKNIQYF. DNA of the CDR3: TGTGCCAGCAGATCAGGACCCCTAGCCAAAAACATTCAGTACTTC.

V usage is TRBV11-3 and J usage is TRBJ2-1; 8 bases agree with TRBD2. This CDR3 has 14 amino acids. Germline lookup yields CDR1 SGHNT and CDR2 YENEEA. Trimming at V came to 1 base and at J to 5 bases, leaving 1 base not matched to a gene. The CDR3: CASSLGAGDNEQFF. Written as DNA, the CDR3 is TGTGCCAGCAGCTTAGGAGCGGGGGACAATGAGCAGTTCTTC. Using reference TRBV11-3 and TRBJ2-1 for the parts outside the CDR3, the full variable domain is EAGVVQSPRYKIIEKKQPVAFWCNPISGHNTLYWYLQNLGQGPELLIRYENEEAVDDSQLPKDRFSAERLKGVDSTLKIQPAELGDSAVYLCASSLGAGDNEQFFGPGTRLTVL.

The CDR3 bases are TGTGCCAGCAGTGTTTTGCGGGATACGCAGTATTTT. Its translation: CASSVLRDTQYF. The chain recombines TRBV2 with TRBJ2-3, with unresolved D. V was shortened by 4 bases and J by 6 bases, with 8 bases between the two germline ends. CDR3 length equals 12 residues. Germline values: CDR1 SNHLY, CDR2 FYNNEI.

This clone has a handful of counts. CDR3 region: CASSIGISSYEQYF. DNA of the CDR3: TGTGCCAGTAGTATCGGGATTAGCTCCTACGAGCAGTACTTC. V is TRBV19 and J is TRBJ2-7, with D tentatively TRBD2 (5 bases). V was trimmed by 3 bases and J by 0 bases, leaving 9 bases between them. Germline CDR1 is LNHDA and CDR2 is SQIVND (reference sequence). The CDR3 spans 14 residues. The variable domain in full, completed from reference TRBV19 and TRBJ2-7, reads DGGITQSPKYLFRKEGQNVTLSCEQNLNHDAMYWYRQDPGQGLRLIYYSQIVNDFQKGDIAEGYSVSREKKESFPLTVTSAQKNPTAFYLCASSIGISSYEQYFGPGTRLTVT.

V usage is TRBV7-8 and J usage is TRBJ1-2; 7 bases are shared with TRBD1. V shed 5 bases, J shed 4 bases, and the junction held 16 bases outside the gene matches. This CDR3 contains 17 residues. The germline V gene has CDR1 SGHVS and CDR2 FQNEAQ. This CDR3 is CASSPSPLAGTVYGYTF. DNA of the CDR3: TGTGCCAGCAGCCCCTCCCCTTTGGCCGGGACAGTCTATGGCTACACCTTC.

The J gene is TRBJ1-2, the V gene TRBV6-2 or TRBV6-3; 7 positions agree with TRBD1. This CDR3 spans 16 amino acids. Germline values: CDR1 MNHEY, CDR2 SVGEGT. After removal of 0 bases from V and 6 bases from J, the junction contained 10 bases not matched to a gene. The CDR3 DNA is TGTGCCAGCAGTTACTCCAAAGGGAGGGGGCTGGATGGCTACACCTTC. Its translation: CASSYSKGRGLDGYTF.

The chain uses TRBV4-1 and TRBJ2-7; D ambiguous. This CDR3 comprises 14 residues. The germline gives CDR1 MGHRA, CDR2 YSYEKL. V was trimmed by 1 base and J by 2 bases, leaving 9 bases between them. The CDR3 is CASSQGRGTYEQYF. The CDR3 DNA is TGCGCCAGCAGCCAAGGGAGAGGAACCTACGAGCAGTACTTC.

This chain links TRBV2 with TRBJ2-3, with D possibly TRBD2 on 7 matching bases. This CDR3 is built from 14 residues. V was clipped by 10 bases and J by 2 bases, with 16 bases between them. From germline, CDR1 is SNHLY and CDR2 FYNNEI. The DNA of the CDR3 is TGTGCCACCGAGGGGGGGGGCCCCACAGATACGCAGTATTTT. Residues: CATEGGGPTDTQYF.

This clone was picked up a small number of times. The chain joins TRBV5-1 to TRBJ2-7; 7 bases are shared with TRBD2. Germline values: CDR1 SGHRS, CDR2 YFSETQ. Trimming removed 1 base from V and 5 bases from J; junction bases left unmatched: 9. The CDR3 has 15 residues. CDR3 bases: TGCGCCAGCAGCTTGTGGGGGGGTAGCCTCGACGAGCAGTACTTC. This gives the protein CASSLWGGSLDEQYF.

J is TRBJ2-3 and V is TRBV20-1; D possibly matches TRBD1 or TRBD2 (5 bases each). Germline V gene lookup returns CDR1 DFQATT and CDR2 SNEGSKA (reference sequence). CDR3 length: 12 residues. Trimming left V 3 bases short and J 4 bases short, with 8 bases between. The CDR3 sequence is CSASRGADTQYF. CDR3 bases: TGCAGTGCTAGTCGGGGCGCAGATACGCAGTATTTT.

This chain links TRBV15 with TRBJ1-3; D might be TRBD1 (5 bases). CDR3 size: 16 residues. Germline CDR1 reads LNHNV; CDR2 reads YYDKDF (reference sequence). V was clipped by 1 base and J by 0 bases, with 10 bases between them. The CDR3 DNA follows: TGTGCCACCAGCAGAGGTGCAGGGCCCTCTGGAAACACCATATATTTT. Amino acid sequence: CATSRGAGPSGNTIYF.

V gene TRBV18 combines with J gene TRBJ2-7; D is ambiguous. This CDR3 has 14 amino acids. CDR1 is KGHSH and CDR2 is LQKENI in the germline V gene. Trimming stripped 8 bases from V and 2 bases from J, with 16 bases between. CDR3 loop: CASLKTGFTYEQYF. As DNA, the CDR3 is TGTGCCAGCCTAAAGACTGGTTTTACCTACGAGCAGTACTTC.

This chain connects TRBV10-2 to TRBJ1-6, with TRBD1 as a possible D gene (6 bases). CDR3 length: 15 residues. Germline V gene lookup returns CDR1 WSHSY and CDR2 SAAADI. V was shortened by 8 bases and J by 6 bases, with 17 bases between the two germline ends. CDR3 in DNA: TGCGCCAGCCAGGACAGTAAAATTGTTAATTCACCCCTCCACTTT. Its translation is CASQDSKIVNSPLHF.

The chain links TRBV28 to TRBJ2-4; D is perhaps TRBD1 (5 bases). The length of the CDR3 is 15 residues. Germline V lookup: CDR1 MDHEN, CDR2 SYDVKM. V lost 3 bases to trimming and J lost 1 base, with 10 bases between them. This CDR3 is CASSFQGFAKNIQYF. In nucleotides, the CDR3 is TGTGCCAGCAGTTTTCAGGGTTTCGCCAAAAACATTCAGTACTTC.

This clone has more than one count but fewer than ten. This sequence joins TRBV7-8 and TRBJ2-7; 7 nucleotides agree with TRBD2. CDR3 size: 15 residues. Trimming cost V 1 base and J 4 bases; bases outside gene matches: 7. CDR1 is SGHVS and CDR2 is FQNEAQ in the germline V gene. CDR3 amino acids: CASSLDAGVSYEQYF. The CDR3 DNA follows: TGTGCCAGCAGCTTAGACGCGGGGGTGTCTTACGAGCAGTACTTC.

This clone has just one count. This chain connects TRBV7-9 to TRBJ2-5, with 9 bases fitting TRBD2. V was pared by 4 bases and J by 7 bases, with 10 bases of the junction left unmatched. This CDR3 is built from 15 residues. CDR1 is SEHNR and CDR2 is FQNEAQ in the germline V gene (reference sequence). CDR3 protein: CASSSPVAGVGTQYF. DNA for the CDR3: TGTGCCAGCAGCTCGCCGGTAGCGGGGGTTGGGACCCAGTACTTC.

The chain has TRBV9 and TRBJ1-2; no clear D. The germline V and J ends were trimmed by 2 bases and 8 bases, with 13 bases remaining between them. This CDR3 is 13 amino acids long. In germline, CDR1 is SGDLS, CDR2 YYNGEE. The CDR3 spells CASSVAAGIGYTF. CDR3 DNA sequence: TGTGCCAGCAGCGTTGCGGCAGGCATCGGCTACACCTTC.

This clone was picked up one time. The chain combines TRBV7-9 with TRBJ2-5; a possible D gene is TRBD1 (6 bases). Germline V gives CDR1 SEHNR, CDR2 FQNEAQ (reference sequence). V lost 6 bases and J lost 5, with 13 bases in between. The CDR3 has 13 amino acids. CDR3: CASRGAIGETQYF. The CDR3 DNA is TGTGCCAGCAGGGGGGCTATCGGGGAGACCCAGTACTTC.

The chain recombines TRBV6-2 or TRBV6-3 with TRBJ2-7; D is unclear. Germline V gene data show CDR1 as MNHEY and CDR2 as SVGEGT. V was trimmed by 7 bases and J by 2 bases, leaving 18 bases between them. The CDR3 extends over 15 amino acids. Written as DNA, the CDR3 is TGTGCCAGCACCCCGCTAGGCTACTCACCCTACGAGCAGTACTTC. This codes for CASTPLGYSPYEQYF.

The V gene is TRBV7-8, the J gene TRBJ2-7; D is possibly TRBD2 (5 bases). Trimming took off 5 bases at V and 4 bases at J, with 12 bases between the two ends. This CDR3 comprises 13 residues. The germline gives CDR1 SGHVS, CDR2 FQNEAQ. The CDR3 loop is CASSPTRAYEQYF. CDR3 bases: TGTGCCAGCAGCCCCACGAGGGCTTACGAGCAGTACTTC.

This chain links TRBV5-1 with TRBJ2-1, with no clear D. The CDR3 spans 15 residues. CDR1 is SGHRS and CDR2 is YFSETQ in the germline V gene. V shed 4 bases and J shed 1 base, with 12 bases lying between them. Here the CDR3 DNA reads TGCGCCAGCAGCCAAACTGCCGGATCCTACAATGAGCAGTTCTTC. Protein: CASSQTAGSYNEQFF.

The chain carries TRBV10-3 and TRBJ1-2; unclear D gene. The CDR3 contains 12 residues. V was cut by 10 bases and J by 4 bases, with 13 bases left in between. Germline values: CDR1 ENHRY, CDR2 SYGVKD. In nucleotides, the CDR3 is TGTGCCACCTCCCCGGCGGGCTATGGCTACACCTTC. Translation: CATSPAGYGYTF.

CDR3 sequence reads: CASSLVNSGDNEQFF. The CDR3 coding sequence is TGTGCCAGCAGCTTAGTTAATAGCGGGGACAATGAGCAGTTCTTC. The chain links TRBV7-9 to TRBJ2-1; 8 bases line up with TRBD2. J gave up 5 bases and V 1 base, and 4 bases lay outside the gene matches. Germline values: CDR1 SEHNR, CDR2 FQNEAQ (reference sequence). The CDR3 runs 15 residues.

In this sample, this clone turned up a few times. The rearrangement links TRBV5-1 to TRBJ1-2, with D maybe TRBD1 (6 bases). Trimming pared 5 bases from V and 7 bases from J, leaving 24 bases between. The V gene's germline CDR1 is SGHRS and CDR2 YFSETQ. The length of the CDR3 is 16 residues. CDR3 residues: CASSPGTQSRGSGYTF. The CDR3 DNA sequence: TGCGCCAGCAGTCCCGGGACACAAAGTCGCGGAAGTGGCTACACCTTC.

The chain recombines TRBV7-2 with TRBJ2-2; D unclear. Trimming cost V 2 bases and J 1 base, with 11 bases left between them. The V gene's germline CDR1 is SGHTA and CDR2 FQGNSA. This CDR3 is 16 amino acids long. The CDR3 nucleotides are TGTGCCAGCAGCTTACAAGGAGTCCGGAACACCGGGGAGCTGTTTTTT. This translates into CASSLQGVRNTGELFF.

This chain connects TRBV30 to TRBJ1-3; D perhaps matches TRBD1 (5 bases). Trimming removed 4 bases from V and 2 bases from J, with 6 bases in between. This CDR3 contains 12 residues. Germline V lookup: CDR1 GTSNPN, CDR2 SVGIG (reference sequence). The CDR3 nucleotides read TGTGCCTGGACGACAGCTGGAAACACCATATATTTT. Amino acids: CAWTTAGNTIYF.

In DNA, the CDR3 is TGTGCCAGCAGCCCCGGACTAGCGGGAGGAGATACGCAGTATTTT. Its protein is CASSPGLAGGDTQYF. The chain uses TRBV3-1 (or the pseudogene TRBV3-2) and TRBJ2-3, with TRBD2 matching 14 bases. V shed 4 bases and J 5 bases; nucleotides not matched to a gene: 2. CDR3 length equals 15 residues. CDR1 and CDR2 from the germline V gene are LGHDT and YNNKEL (reference sequence).

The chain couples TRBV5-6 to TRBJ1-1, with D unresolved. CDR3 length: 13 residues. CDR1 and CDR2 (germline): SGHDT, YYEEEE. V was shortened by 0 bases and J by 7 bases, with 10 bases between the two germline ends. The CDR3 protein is CASSLAVSGEAFF. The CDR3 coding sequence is TGTGCCAGCAGCTTGGCCGTATCAGGTGAAGCTTTCTTT.

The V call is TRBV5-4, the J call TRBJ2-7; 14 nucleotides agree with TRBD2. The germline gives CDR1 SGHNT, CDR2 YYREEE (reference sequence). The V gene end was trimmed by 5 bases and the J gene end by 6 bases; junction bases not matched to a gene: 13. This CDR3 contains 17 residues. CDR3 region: CASSLGTSGSGLSEQYF. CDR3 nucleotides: TGTGCCAGCAGTTTAGGGACTAGCGGGAGTGGGCTTTCCGAGCAGTACTTC. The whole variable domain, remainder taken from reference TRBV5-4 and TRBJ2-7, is ETGVTQSPTHLIKTRGQQVTLRCSSQSGHNTVSWYQQALGQGPQFIFQYYREEENGRGNFPPRFSGLQFPNYSSELNVNALELDDSALYLCASSLGTSGSGLSEQYFGPGTRLTVT.

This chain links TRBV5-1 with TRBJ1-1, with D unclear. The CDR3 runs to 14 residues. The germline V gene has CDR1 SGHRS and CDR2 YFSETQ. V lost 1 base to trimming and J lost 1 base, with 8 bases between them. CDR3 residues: CASSLMTENTEAFF. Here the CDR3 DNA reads TGCGCCAGCAGCTTGATGACGGAGAACACTGAAGCTTTCTTT.